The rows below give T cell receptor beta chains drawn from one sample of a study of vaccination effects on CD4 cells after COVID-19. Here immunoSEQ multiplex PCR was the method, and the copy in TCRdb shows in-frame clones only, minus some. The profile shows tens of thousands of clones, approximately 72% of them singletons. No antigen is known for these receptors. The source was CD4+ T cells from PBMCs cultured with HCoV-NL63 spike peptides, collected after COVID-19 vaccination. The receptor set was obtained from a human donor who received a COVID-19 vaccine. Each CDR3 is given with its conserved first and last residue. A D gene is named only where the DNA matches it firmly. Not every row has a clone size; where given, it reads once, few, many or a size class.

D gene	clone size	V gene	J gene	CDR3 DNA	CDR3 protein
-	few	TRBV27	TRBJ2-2	TGTGCCAGCAGCCCGCTGACCGGGGAGCTGTTTTTT	CASSPLTGELFF
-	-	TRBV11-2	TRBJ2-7	TGTGCCAGCAGCCTACAGCTTTTTCAGGATGCCGAGCAGTACTTC	CASSLQLFQDAEQYF
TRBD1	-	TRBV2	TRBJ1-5	TGTGCCAGCAGGGGACAGGGTGGCCAGCCCCAGCATTTT	CASRGQGGQPQHF
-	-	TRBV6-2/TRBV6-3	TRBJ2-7	TGTGCCAGCAGTTACGCTCCCGGGTCCTCCCGTGTAAACGAGCAGTACTTC	CASSYAPGSSRVNEQYF
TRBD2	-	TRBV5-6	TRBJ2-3	TGTGCCAGCAGCTTGACTAGCGGGAGGCTCCCCACAGATACGCAGTATTTT	CASSLTSGRLPTDTQYF
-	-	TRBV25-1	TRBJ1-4	TGTGCCAGCGGAGAGGGAGGAACTAATGAAAAACTGTTTTTT	CASGEGGTNEKLFF
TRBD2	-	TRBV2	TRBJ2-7	TGTGCCAGCAGTTTTCGCGTAGCGGGAGGGATGAACGAGCAGTACTTC	CASSFRVAGGMNEQYF
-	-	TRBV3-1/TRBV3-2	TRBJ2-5	TGTGCCAGCAGCCAAGGGGAGACCCAGTACTTC	CASSQGETQYF
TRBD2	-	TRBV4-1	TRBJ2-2	TGCGCCAGCAGCCAAGCTCGATTTAGCGGGGGGGCGAACACCGGGGAGCTGTTTTTT	CASSQARFSGGANTGELFF
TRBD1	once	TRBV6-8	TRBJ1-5	TGTGCCAGCAGACCGAACAGGGGGAACGGGCAGCCCCAGCATTTT	CASRPNRGNGQPQHF
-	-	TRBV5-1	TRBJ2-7	TGCGCCAGCAGCTTGGGACAGGTTCCCTACGAGCAGTACTTC	CASSLGQVPYEQYF
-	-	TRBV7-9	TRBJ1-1	TGTGCCAGCAGCGAAGCAAACACTGAAGCTTTCTTT	CASSEANTEAFF
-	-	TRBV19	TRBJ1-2	TGTGCCAGTAACAGCGTGGAGGCGGCTGGCTACACCTTC	CASNSVEAAGYTF
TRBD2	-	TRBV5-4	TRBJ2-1	TGTGCCAGCAGCGAGACTAGCGGGAGCTCCTACAATGAGCAGTTCTTC	CASSETSGSSYNEQFF
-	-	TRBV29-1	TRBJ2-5	TGCAGCGCTGGGGACAATGCCCAAGAGACCCAGTACTTC	CSAGDNAQETQYF
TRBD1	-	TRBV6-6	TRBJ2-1	TGTGCCAGCAGTCTCTCAAATCCGGACAGGGGGGGTAATGAGCAGTTCTTC	CASSLSNPDRGGNEQFF
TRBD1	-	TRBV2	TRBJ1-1	TGTGCCAGCAGACCCTTACAGGGGGCCGGCACTGAAGCTTTCTTT	CASRPLQGAGTEAFF
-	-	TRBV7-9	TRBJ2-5	TGTGCCACAACCTTCAGTAGGGGAGGCTCCCAGTACTTC	CATTFSRGGSQYF
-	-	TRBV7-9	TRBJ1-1	TGTGCCAGCAGCTTAGTCGGGGGGGGAGCTGAAGCTTTCTTT	CASSLVGGGAEAFF
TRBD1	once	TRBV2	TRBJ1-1	TGTGCCAGCAGCCGATTGGGACAGGCGAACACTGAAGCTTTCTTT	CASSRLGQANTEAFF
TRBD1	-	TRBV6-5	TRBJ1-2	TGTGCCAGCAGTTCCCCCCAACAGGGGATGCGTGGCTACACCTTC	CASSSPQQGMRGYTF
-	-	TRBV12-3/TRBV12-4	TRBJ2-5	TGTGCCAGCCGAATGGGCGAGACCCAGTACTTC	CASRMGETQYF
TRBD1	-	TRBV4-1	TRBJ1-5	TGCGCCAGCAGCCTACAGGGGGATCAGCCCCAGCATTTT	CASSLQGDQPQHF
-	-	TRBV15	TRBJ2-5	TGTGCCACCAGCAGGGACCCAGGGCAGCAAGAGACCCAGTACTTC	CATSRDPGQQETQYF
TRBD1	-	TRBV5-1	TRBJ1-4	TGCGCCAGCAGCTTGCCCTCCGGGACAGGGGCGGCAAAACTGTTTTTT	CASSLPSGTGAAKLFF